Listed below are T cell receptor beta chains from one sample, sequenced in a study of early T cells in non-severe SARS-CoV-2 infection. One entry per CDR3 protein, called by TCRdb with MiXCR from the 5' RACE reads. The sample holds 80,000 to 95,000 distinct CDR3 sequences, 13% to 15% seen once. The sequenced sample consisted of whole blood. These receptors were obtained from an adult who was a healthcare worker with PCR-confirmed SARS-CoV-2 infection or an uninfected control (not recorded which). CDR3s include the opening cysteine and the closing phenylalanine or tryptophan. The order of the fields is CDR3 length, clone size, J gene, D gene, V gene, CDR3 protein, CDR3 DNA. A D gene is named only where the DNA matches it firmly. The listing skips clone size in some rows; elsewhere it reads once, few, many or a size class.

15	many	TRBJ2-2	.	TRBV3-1	CASSQAPSGTGELFF	TGTGCCAGCAGCCAAGCCCCTTCAGGGACCGGGGAGCTGTTTTTT
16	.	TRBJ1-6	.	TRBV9	CASSVETIPSRSPLHF	TGTGCCAGCAGCGTAGAAACCATTCCTTCGAGATCACCCCTCCACTTT
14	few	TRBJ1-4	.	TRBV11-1	CASSFGGAREKLFF	TGTGCCAGCAGCTTCGGGGGCGCGAGGGAAAAACTGTTTTTT
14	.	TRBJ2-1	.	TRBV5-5	CASSPTEPYNEQFF	TGTGCCAGCAGCCCTACAGAACCTTACAATGAGCAGTTCTTC
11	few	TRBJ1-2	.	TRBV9	CASSVGSGYTF	TGTGCCAGCAGCGTAGGAAGTGGCTACACCTTC
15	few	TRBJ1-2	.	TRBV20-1	CSALPLSRGPLEYTF	TGCAGTGCCCTTCCTCTGAGCAGGGGCCCCTTAGAATACACCTTC
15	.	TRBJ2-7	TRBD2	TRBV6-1	CASSWTSGGSYEQYF	TGTGCCAGCAGTTGGACTAGCGGGGGATCCTACGAGCAGTACTTC
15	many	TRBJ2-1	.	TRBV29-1	CSVEEGGVSYNEQFF	TGCAGCGTTGAAGAAGGAGGGGTATCCTACAATGAGCAGTTCTTC
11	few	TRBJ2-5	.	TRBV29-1	CSGGYQETQYF	TGCAGCGGGGGCTATCAAGAGACCCAGTACTTC
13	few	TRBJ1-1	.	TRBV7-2	CASWPGRGTEAFF	TGTGCCAGCTGGCCAGGGAGGGGCACTGAAGCTTTCTTT
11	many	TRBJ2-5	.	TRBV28	CASMLKETQYF	TGTGCCAGCATGCTGAAAGAGACCCAGTACTTC
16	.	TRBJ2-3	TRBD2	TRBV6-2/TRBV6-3	CASSLRLAGGADTQYF	TGTGCCAGCAGCCTCCGACTAGCGGGGGGAGCAGATACGCAGTATTTT
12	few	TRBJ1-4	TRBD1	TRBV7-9	CASSRQTGALFF	TGTGCCAGCAGCCGACAGACAGGGGCACTGTTTTTT
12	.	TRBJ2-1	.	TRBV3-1	CASSRGRNEQFF	TGTGCCAGCAGCCGAGGTCGGAATGAGCAGTTCTTC
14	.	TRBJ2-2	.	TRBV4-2	CASSQVLATGELFF	TGTGCCAGCAGCCAAGTGTTAGCTACCGGGGAGCTGTTTTTT
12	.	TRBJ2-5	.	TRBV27	CASRSRATTQYF	TGTGCCAGCAGGAGCAGGGCTACGACCCAGTACTTC
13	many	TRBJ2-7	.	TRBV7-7	CAVQGPPSYEQYF	TGTGCCGTCCAGGGGCCCCCCTCCTACGAGCAGTACTTC
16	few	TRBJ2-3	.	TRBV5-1	CASSFARGVGTDTQYF	TGCGCCAGCAGCTTCGCCAGGGGAGTTGGCACAGATACGCAGTATTTT
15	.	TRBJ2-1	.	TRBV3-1	CASSQGSRGRAEQFF	TGTGCCAGCAGCCAAGGATCTAGGGGCCGGGCTGAGCAGTTCTTC
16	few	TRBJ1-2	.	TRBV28	CASSLWEGETNYGYTF	TGTGCCAGCAGTTTATGGGAGGGAGAAACTAACTATGGCTACACCTTC
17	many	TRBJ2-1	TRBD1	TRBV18	CASSPRRGQGWNNEQFF	TGTGCCAGCTCACCACGTAGGGGACAGGGGTGGAACAATGAGCAGTTCTTC
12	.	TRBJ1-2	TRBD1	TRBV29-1	CSAGTDYYGYTF	TGCAGCGCAGGGACAGATTACTATGGCTACACCTTC
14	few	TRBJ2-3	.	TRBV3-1	CASSQDGLRYTQYF	TGTGCCAGCAGCCAAGACGGGCTTCGGTATACGCAGTATTTT
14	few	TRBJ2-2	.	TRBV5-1	CASSFTVNTGELFF	TGCGCCAGCAGCTTTACAGTGAATACCGGGGAGCTGTTTTTT
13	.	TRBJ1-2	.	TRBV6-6	CASKRGGSYGYTF	TGTGCCAGCAAAAGGGGGGGAAGTTATGGCTACACCTTC
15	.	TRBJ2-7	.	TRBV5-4	CASSLVGQGEREQYF	TGTGCCAGCAGCTTGGTAGGGCAGGGCGAACGCGAGCAGTACTTC
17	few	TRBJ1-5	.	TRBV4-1	CASSQDATGYSNQPQHF	TGCGCCAGCAGCCAAGACGCCACGGGTTATAGCAATCAGCCCCAGCATTTT
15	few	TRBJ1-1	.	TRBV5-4	CASSPSQGFRTEAFF	TGTGCCAGCAGCCCCTCGCAGGGTTTTCGCACTGAAGCTTTCTTT
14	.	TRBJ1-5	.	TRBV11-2	CASSPDLPGQPQHF	TGTGCCAGCAGCCCGGACCTCCCGGGACAGCCCCAGCATTTT